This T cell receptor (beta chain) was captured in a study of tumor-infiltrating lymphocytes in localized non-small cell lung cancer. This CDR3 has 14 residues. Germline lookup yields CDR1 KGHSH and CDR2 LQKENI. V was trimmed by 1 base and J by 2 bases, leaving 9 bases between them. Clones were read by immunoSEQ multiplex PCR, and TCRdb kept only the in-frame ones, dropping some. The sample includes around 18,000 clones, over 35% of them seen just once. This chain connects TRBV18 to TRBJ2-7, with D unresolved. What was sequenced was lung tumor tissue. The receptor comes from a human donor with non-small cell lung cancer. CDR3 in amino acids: CASSPRTDPYEQYF. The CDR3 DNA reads TGTGCCAGCTCACCACGGACCGACCCCTACGAGCAGTACTTC.